Given below is one T cell receptor (beta chain) in context. The sample originates from a study of blood T cell repertoires in COVID-19. Sequencing used immunoSEQ multiplex PCR; TCRdb keeps in-frame clones, though not all of them. The sample has under 300,000 clones, approximately 85% seen once. Within the 2 weeks before study entry, each person in the exposed group met a COVID-19 case. The sequencing input was PBMCs or T cells enriched from blood (not recorded which). This TCR came from a woman aged 45-59 years who had been exposed to COVID-19.

CDR3 amino acids: CASSIGTGNNEQFF. CDR3 nucleotides: TGTGCCAGCAGCATCGGGACAGGAAACAATGAGCAGTTCTTC. This chain joins TRBV7-7 and TRBJ2-1; 8 bases are shared with TRBD1. With V trimmed by 5 bases and J by 5 bases, 5 bases remained unmatched. Germline lookup yields CDR1 SSHAT and CDR2 FNYEAQ (reference sequence). The CDR3 runs to 14 residues.